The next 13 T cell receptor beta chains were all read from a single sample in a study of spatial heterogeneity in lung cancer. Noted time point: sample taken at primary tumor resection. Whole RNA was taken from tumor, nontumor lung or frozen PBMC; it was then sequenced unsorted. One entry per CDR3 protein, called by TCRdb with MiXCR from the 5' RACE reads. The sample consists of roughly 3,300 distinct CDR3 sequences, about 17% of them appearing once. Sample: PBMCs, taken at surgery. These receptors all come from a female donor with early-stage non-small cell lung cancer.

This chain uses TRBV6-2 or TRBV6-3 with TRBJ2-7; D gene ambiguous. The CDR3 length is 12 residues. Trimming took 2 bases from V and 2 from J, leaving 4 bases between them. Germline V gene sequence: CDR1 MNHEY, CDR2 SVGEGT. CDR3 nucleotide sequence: TGTGCCAGCAGTTACGGTCCCTACGAGCAGTACTTC. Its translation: CASSYGPYEQYF.

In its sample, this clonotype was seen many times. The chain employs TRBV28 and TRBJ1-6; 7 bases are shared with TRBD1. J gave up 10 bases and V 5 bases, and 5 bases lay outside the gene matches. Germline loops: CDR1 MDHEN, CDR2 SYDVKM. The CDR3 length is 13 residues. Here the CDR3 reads CASSHTGVSPLHF. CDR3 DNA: TGTGCCAGCAGTCATACAGGGGTCTCACCCCTCCACTTT. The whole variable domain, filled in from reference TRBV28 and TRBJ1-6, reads DVKVTQSSRYLVKRTGEKVFLECVQDMDHENMFWYRQDPGLGLRLIYFSYDVKMKEKGDIPEGYSVSREKKERFSLILESASTNQTSMYLCASSHTGVSPLHFGNGTRLTVT.

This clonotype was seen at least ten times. The CDR3 coding sequence is TGTGCCAGCAGCCCTAGGTTAGCGGGCAGCTCCTACAATGAGCAGTTCTTC. Its translation is CASSPRLAGSSYNEQFF. The chain combines TRBV11-2 with TRBJ2-1, with 7 bases lining up with TRBD2. CDR3 length: 17 residues. Trimming removed 5 bases from V and 0 bases from J; junction bases left unmatched: 10. The germline CDR1 and CDR2 sequences are SGHAT and FQNNGV.

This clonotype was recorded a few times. The CDR3 region is CASSQDRGSHGSYEQYF. The CDR3 bases are TGCGCCAGCAGCCAAGATCGAGGGTCGCATGGGTCCTACGAGCAGTACTTC. The chain joins TRBV4-1 to TRBJ2-7; TRBD2 might be the D (5 bases). Trimming cost V 0 bases and J 1 base, with 16 bases left between them. Germline CDR1 is MGHRA and CDR2 is YSYEKL. The CDR3 contains 17 residues.

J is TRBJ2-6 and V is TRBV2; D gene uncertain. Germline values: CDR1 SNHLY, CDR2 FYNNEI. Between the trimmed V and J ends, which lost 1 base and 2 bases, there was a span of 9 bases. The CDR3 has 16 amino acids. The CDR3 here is CASSEGGFAGANVLTF. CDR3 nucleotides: TGTGCCAGCAGTGAAGGCGGTTTTGCTGGGGCCAACGTCCTGACTTTC.

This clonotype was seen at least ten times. CDR3 sequence: CASSPGPGAQETQYF. The CDR3 nucleotides read TGTGCCAGCAGCCCTGGACCGGGCGCCCAAGAGACCCAGTACTTC. The chain recombines TRBV3-1 with TRBJ2-5; the D is unclear. The ends were cut back, 4 bases at V and 1 base at J, with 13 bases in the middle. CDR1 is LGHDT, CDR2 YNNKEL, per germline (reference sequence). The CDR3 totals 15 residues.

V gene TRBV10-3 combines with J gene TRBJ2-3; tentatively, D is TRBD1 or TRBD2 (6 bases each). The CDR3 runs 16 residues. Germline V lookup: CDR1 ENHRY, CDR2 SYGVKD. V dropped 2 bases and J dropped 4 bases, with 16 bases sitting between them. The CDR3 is CAISEADPGAADTQYF. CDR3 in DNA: TGTGCCATCAGTGAGGCGGACCCGGGGGCGGCAGATACGCAGTATTTT.

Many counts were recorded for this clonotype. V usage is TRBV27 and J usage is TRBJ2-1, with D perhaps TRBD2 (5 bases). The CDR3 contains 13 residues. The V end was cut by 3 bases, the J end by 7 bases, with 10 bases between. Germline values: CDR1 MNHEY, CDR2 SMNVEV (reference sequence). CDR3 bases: TGTGCCAGCAGTTTGACATCGGGGAATGAGCAGTTCTTC. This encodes CASSLTSGNEQFF.

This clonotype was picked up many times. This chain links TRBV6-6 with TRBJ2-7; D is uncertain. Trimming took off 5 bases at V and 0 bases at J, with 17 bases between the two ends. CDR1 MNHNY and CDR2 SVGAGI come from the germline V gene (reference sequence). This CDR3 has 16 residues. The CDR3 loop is CASSPTFGTISYEQYF. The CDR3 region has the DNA TGTGCCAGCAGTCCGACCTTCGGAACGATCTCCTACGAGCAGTACTTC.

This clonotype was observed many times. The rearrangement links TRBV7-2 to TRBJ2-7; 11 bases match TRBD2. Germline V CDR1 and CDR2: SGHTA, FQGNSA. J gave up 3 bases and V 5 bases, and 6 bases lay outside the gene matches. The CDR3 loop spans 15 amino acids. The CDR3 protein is CASSHQTSGNYEQYF. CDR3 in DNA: TGTGCCAGCAGCCACCAGACTAGCGGGAACTACGAGCAGTACTTC. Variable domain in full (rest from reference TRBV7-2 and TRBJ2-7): GAGVSQSPSNKVTEKGKDVELRCDPISGHTALYWYRQSLGQGLEFLIYFQGNSAPDKSGLPSDRFSAERTGGSVSTLTIQRTQQEDSAVYLCASSHQTSGNYEQYFGPGTRLTVT.

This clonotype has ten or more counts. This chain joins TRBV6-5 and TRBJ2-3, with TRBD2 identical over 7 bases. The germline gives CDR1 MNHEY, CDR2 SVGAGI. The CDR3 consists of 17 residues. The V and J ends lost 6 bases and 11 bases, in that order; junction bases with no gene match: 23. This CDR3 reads CASRERSGIPSLLEQYF. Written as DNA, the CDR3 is TGTGCCAGCAGGGAAAGGAGCGGGATCCCATCTCTATTGGAGCAGTATTTT.

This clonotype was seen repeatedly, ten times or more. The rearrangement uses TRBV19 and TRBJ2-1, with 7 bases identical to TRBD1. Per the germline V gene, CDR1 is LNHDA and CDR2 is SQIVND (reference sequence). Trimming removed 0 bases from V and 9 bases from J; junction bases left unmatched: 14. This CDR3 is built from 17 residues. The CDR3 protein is CASSIDRGRWPGGEQFF. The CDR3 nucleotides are TGTGCCAGTAGTATAGATCGTGGCAGGTGGCCAGGGGGTGAGCAGTTCTTC.

The CDR3 spells CSAIGGIGQYGYTF. The CDR3 DNA reads as TGCAGTGCTATAGGGGGTATTGGACAATATGGCTACACCTTC. J is TRBJ1-2 and V is TRBV20-1; the D gene is possibly TRBD1 (6 bases). The germline CDR1 and CDR2 sequences are DFQATT and SNEGSKA (reference sequence). This CDR3 region has 14 residues. V was clipped by 4 bases and J by 5 bases, with 17 bases between them.